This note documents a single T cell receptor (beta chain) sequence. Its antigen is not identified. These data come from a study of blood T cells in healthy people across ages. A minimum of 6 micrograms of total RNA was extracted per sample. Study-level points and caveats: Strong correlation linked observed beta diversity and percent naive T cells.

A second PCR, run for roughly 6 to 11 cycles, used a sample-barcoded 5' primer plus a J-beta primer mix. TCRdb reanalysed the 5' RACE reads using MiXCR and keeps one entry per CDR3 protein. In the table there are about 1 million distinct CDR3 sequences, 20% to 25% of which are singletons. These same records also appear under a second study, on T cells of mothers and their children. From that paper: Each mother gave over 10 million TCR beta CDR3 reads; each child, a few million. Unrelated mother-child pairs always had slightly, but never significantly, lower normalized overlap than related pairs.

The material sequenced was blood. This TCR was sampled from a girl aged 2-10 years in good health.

CDR3 loop: CASSQDFLDPTGELFF. DNA for the CDR3: TGTGCCAGCAGCCAAGATTTTCTTGACCCAACCGGGGAGCTGTTTTTT. The chain combines TRBV3-1 with TRBJ2-2; no clear D gene. There are 16 residues in the CDR3. Germline CDR1 and CDR2: LGHDT and YNNKEL (reference sequence). The V gene lost 0 bases and the J gene lost 5 bases, with 13 bases spanning the gap.